Following are 4 T cell receptor beta chains from one sample sequenced in a study of blood T cell dynamics during melanoma immunotherapy. Sequenced by immunoSEQ multiplex PCR; TCRdb stores in-frame clones only, minus some. Of about 7,200 clones in the sample, approximately 84% are singletons; the top ten hold around 17%. The time point was: pre-treatment baseline. The sample in question was blood, obtained from a patient treated with checkpoint blockade. These receptors were obtained from a human donor with melanoma.

This clone has only a few counts. The CDR3: CASSLAAGAREQYF. The DNA of the CDR3 is TGTGCCAGCAGCTTGGCCGCGGGAGCCCGCGAGCAGTACTTC. The V call is TRBV5-4, the J call TRBJ2-7, with 7 bases aligning to TRBD2. CDR1 is SGHNT, CDR2 YYREEE, per germline (reference sequence). The CDR3 totals 14 residues. V lost 0 bases and J lost 6; bases outside the gene matches: 6.

This clone has only one observation. The rearrangement uses TRBV10-3 and TRBJ2-5, with D hard to call. The better agreement between TRBJ2-7 and the DNA end casts doubt on the J call. Germline CDR1 is ENHRY and CDR2 is SYGVKD. The CDR3 covers 11 residues. CDR3 nucleotides: TGTGCCTCCGGGCTAGTATCCGAGCAGTACTTC. Its translation is CASGLVSEQYF.

The chain joins TRBV18 to TRBJ1-2; no clear D gene. V was clipped by 0 bases and J by 2 bases, with 7 bases between them. Germline values: CDR1 KGHSH, CDR2 LQKENI. There are 14 residues in the CDR3. CDR3 coding DNA: TGTGCCAGCTCACCACCGGGGAGAAACTATGGCTACACCTTC. Amino acids: CASSPPGRNYGYTF. Full variable domain (outside the CDR3, taken from reference TRBV18 and TRBJ1-2): NAGVMQNPRHLVRRRGQEARLRCSPMKGHSHVYWYRQLPEEGLKFMVYLQKENIIDESGMPKERFSAEFPKEGPSILRIQQVVRGDSAAYFCASSPPGRNYGYTFGSGTRLTVV.

This chain joins TRBV30 and TRBJ1-1, with no clear D. V lost 4 bases, J lost 0 bases, and 6 bases lay in between. The CDR3 contains 12 residues. Per the germline V gene, CDR1 is GTSNPN and CDR2 is SVGIG (reference sequence). CDR3 loop: CAWTLMNTEAFF. The CDR3 DNA sequence: TGTGCCTGGACACTCATGAACACTGAAGCTTTCTTT. Full variable domain (rest looked up from reference TRBV30 and TRBJ1-1): SQTIHQWPATLVQPVGSPLSLECTVEGTSNPNLYWYRQAAGRGLQLLFYSVGIGQISSEVPQNLSASRPQDRQFILSSKKLLLSDSGFYLCAWTLMNTEAFFGQGTRLTVV.